The source of this T cell receptor beta chain is a study of immune evolution from preneoplasia to lung adenocarcinoma. This clone has only one observation. Using immunoSEQ multiplex PCR, the repertoire was profiled, and TCRdb retains in-frame clones only, with some absent. The table includes several thousand clones, more than 75% detected once. Germline V lookup: CDR1 MNHNY, CDR2 SVGAGI (reference sequence). Trimming at V came to 4 bases and at J to 3 bases, leaving 5 bases not matched to a gene. The CDR3 is made up of 15 amino acids. The receptor comes from a person between 65 and 79 years old with lung adenocarcinoma. The chain has TRBV6-6 and TRBJ2-7, with 11 bases identical to TRBD1. What was sequenced was FFPE minimally invasive lung adenocarcinoma tissue. The CDR3 DNA reads TGTGCCAGCAGTTCGTCGGACAGGGGGCACTACGAGCAGTACTTC. Residues: CASSSSDRGHYEQYF.